Sequencing of this T cell receptor beta chain was carried out in a study of T cell responses to AZD1222 COVID-19 vaccine. Points from the study as a whole: Reportedly, close to half of spike-specific TCRs are directed against unmutated variant regions. Clonal diversity was possibly underestimated, and white British individuals and females predominated among donors. The study sampled repertoires only after the peak T cell response.

The table came from immunoSEQ multiplex PCR; TCRdb's copy has only in-frame clones and leaves some out. This sample has roughly 140,000 clones, with just over 90% found just once. For this clone: Its antigen is currently unknown.

The sample was peripheral blood, taken on day 0 of AZD1222 vaccination. This receptor was taken from an adult in good health.

DNA of the CDR3: TGTGCCAGCTCAGGAGCGACAGATAACTATGGCTACACCTTC. Protein sequence: CASSGATDNYGYTF. The chain recombines TRBV18 with TRBJ1-2, with D tentatively TRBD1 (5 bases). The CDR3 consists of 14 residues. The germline V and J ends were trimmed by 5 bases and 1 base, with 11 bases remaining between them. Germline lookup yields CDR1 KGHSH and CDR2 LQKENI.